The clone carrying this TCR beta chain appeared once. Its antigen is unknown. This entry is derived from a study of cytomegalovirus exposure and HLA in healthy donors. Points from the study as a whole: Among the CMV-associated chains, a few were confirmed in vitro as specific for CMV antigens. Most TCR sequences showed up rarely, but some public TCRs showed up in many donors. Sequencing had likely introduced a cluster of highly shared sequence variants as an artifact.

There are 14 residues in the CDR3. The germline CDR1 and CDR2 sequences are SGHTA and FQGNSA. The V end was cut by 2 bases, the J end by 5 bases, with 12 bases between. PCR primers comprised 60 Vbeta and 13 Jbeta primers. The method was immunoSEQ multiplex PCR; TCRdb's version includes in-frame clones alone and lacks a portion of them. The repertoire includes under 200,000 clones, approximately 80% of them detected once, and about 2.4% sits in the top ten. The sequenced sample was PBMCs. V usage is TRBV7-2 and J usage is TRBJ1-1; no clear D. This TCR came from a man aged 55 to 69 in good health and CMV-seronegative. The CDR3 nucleotides read TGTGCCAGCAGCTTATTACAGCCGGGGACTGAAGCTTTCTTT. It is translated as CASSLLQPGTEAFF.